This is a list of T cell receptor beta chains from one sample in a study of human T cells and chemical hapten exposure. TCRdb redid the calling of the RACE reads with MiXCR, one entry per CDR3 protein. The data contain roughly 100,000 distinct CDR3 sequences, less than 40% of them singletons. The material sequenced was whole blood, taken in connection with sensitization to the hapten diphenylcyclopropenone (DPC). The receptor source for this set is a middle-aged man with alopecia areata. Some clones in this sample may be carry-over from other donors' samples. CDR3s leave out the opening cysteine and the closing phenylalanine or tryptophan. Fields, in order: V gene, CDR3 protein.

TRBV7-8 ASNPQGTEAF
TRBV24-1 ATSRPADNEQF
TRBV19 ASSILAGGRTQETQY
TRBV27 ASSLLAGGGSNQPQH
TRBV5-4 ASSRGGNEQF
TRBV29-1 SGRDLRGQY
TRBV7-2 ASSLVRTGSSKNIQY
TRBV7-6 ASSPGLAGSDTQY
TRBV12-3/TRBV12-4 ASSPRRAGALQETQY
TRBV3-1 ASSQVGSGNTIY
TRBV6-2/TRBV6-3 ASTQVNQPQH
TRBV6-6 ASSYSAGFNQPQH
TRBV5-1 ASSLGRQGSGSPLH
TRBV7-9 ASSSDRGRIETQY
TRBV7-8 ASSKFRDYSSGANVLT
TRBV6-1 ASTVDSNSNQPQH
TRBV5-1 ASSFSGSSADTQY
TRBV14 ASSVAGFTYNEQF
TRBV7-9 ASSLPPSFPDTQY
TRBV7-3 ASSLNGGRETQY
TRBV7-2 ASSPDRIQETQY
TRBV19 ASSLPPSGANVLT
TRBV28 ASSLILGGDEKLF
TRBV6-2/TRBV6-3 ASSYRTSGISRTDTQY
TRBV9 ASSVVGGAGSYNEQF
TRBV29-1 SVIGGNTEAF
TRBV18 ASSPRPGGGEKLF
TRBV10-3 AISDSGTSGETQY
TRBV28 ASSPGGVSETQY
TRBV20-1 SATDRSRGNTIY
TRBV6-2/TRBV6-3 ASSSGRAGADTQY
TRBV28 ATIRLAGDGTGELF
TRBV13 ASSFTGEFHEQF
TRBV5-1 ASSLDTTNEKLF
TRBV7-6 ASSRDRVATNEKLF
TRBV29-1 SVAITSYEQF
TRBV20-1 SAPTGYEQY
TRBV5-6 ASSWQGHQPQH
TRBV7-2 ASSLAGAPQETQY
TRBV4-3 ASSQERTDTPLH
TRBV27 ASSLQGQYTEAF
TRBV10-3 AISDDSGRDTDTQY